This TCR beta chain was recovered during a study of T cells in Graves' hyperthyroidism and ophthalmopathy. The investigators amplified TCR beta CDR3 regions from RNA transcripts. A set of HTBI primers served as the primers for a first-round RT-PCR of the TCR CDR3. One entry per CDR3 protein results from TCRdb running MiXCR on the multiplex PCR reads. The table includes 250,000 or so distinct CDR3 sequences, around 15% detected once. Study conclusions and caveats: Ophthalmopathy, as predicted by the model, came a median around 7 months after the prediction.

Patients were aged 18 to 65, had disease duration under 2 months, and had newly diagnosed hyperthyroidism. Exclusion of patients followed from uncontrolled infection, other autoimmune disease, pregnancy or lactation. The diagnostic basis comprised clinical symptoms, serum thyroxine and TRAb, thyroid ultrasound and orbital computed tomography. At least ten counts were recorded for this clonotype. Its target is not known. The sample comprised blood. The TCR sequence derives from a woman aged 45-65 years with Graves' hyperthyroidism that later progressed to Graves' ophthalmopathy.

CDR3 sequence reads: CASSLYSWTSGYYEQYF. Here the CDR3 DNA reads TGTGCCAGCAGTTTATACTCCTGGACTAGCGGATACTACGAGCAGTACTTC. The chain employs TRBV28 and TRBJ2-7; 10 nucleotides align to TRBD2. CDR3 size: 17 residues. The trim removed 1 base at V and 3 bases at J, leaving 9 bases unmatched. Germline V gene sequence: CDR1 MDHEN, CDR2 SYDVKM.